The 8 T cell receptor beta chains given below trace back to one sample, sequenced in a study of blood T cell repertoires in COVID-19. Sequenced by immunoSEQ multiplex PCR; TCRdb stores in-frame clones only, minus some. The data contain fewer than 25,000 clones, 86% of them seen just once; the ten biggest clones take up roughly 4.8%. Input material: peripheral blood. Receptors were obtained from a man in his fifties or sixties with active COVID-19.

The chain uses TRBV11-2 and TRBJ2-2; 9 nucleotides line up with TRBD1. Germline-derived CDR1 and CDR2 are SGHAT and FQNNGV. V shed 1 base, J shed 5 bases, and the junction held 11 bases outside the gene matches. CDR3 length equals 18 residues. The CDR3 DNA reads as TGTGCCAGCAGCTTAGTTTTAATAGGACAGGGGCTGACCGGGGAGCTGTTTTTT. This encodes CASSLVLIGQGLTGELFF.

This chain links TRBV7-8 with TRBJ2-1; TRBD1 matches 9 bases. Germline values: CDR1 SGHVS, CDR2 FQNEAQ. This CDR3 comprises 15 residues. V was pared by 5 bases and J by 5 bases, with 7 bases of the junction left unmatched. The CDR3 protein is CASSLTGGRDNEQFF. In DNA form, the CDR3 reads TGTGCCAGCAGCCTGACAGGGGGTCGGGACAATGAGCAGTTCTTC.

The chain links TRBV5-1 to TRBJ2-1, with 9 bases that match TRBD2. Germline CDR1 is SGHRS and CDR2 is YFSETQ. This CDR3 region has 15 residues. The V gene end was trimmed by 4 bases and the J gene end by 7 bases; junction bases not matched to a gene: 9. This chain's CDR3 is CASSPTSGYPNEQFF. CDR3 bases: TGCGCCAGCAGCCCCACTAGCGGGTATCCTAATGAGCAGTTCTTC. The whole variable domain, filled in from reference TRBV5-1 and TRBJ2-1, reads KAGVTQTPRYLIKTRGQQVTLSCSPISGHRSVSWYQQTPGQGLQFLFEYFSETQRNKGNFPGRFSGRQFSNSRSEMNVSTLELGDSALYLCASSPTSGYPNEQFFGPGTRLTVL.

This clone was seen a single time. The chain joins TRBV6-2 or TRBV6-3 to TRBJ2-6; no reliable D call. The V and J ends lost 0 bases and 0 bases respectively, with 6 bases between them. This CDR3 comprises 16 residues. CDR1 and CDR2 (germline): MNHEY, SVGEGT. CDR3 protein: CASSYSRLSGANVLTF. In DNA, the CDR3 is TGTGCCAGCAGTTACTCTAGACTCTCTGGGGCCAACGTCCTGACTTTC.

This chain links TRBV10-3 with TRBJ2-7; 10 bases fit TRBD1. The CDR3 is 14 residues long. Germline V gene lookup returns CDR1 ENHRY and CDR2 SYGVKD. V lost 5 bases to trimming and J lost 2 bases; unmatched junction nucleotides: 3. The CDR3 sequence: CAISTGTGAYEQYF. CDR3 coding DNA: TGTGCCATCAGTACCGGGACAGGGGCCTACGAGCAGTACTTC.

The chain is built from TRBV7-3 and TRBJ2-5; 7 bases fit TRBD1. The CDR3 runs 15 residues. In germline, CDR1 is SGHTA, CDR2 FQGTGA. Unmatched junction bases numbered 7, after V lost 5 bases and J lost 1 base. The CDR3: CASSVSTGPQETQYF. The CDR3 DNA reads as TGTGCCAGCAGCGTATCGACAGGGCCCCAAGAGACCCAGTACTTC. The full variable domain, rest sourced from reference TRBV7-3 and TRBJ2-5, is GAGVSQTPSNKVTEKGKYVELRCDPISGHTALYWYRQSLGQGPEFLIYFQGTGAADDSGLPNDRFFAVRPEGSVSTLKIQRTERGDSAVYLCASSVSTGPQETQYFGPGTRLLVL.

The gene calls are TRBV6-6 and TRBJ2-1; 8 bases line up with TRBD2. V lost 2 bases to trimming and J lost 6 bases; unmatched junction nucleotides: 9. Germline CDR1 reads MNHNY; CDR2 reads SVGAGI (reference sequence). CDR3 size: 16 residues. CDR3 in amino acids: CASSYGPGLVGNEQFF. The CDR3 coding sequence is TGTGCCAGCAGTTACGGCCCGGGACTAGTGGGCAATGAGCAGTTCTTC.

This clone was seen a handful of times. CDR3 nucleotides: TGTGCCAGTAGTATCCCGGGAGACACCGGGGAGCTGTTTTTT. Amino acids: CASSIPGDTGELFF. The chain carries TRBV19 and TRBJ2-2; tentatively, D is TRBD2 (6 bases). Germline lookup yields CDR1 LNHDA and CDR2 SQIVND (reference sequence). Trimming took off 3 bases at V and 3 bases at J, with 8 bases between the two ends. CDR3 size: 14 residues.